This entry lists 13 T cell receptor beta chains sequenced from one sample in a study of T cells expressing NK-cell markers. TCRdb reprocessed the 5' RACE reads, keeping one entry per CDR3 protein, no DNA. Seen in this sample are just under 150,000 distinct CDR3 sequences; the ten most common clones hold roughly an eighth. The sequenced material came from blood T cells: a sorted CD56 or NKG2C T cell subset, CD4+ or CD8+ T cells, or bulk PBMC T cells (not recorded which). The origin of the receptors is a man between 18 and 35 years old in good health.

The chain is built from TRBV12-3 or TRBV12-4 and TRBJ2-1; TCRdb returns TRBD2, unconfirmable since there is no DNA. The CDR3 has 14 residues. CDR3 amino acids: CASSPGTSHNEQFF.

The CDR3 is CASSLKLGVGNTIYF. This rearrangement joins TRBV7-9 to TRBJ1-3. The CDR3 loop spans 15 amino acids. Germline loops: CDR1 SEHNR, CDR2 FQNEAQ (reference sequence).

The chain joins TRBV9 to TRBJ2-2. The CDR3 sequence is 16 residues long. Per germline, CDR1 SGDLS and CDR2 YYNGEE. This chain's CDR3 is CASSLATITNTGELFF.

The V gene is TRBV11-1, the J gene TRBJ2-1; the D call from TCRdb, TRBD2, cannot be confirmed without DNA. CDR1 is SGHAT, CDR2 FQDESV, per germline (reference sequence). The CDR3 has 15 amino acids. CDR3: CASSLQGPLDNEQFF.

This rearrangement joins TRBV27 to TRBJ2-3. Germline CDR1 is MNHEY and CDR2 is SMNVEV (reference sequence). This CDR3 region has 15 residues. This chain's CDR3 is CASSLLLGLTDTQYF.

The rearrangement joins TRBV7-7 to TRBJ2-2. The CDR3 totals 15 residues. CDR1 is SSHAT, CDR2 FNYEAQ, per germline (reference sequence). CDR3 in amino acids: CASSLDDGNTGELFF.

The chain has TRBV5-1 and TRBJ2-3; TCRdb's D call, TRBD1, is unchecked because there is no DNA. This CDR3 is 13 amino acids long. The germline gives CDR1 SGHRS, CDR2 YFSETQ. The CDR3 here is CASAGDDTDTQYF.

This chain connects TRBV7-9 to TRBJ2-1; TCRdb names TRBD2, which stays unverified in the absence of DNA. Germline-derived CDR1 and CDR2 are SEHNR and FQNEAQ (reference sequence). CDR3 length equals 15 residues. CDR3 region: CASSVTSGLNNEQFF.

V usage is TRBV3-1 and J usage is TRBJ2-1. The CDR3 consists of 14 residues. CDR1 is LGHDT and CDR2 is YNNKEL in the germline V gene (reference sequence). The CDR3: CASSHTVSYNEQFF.

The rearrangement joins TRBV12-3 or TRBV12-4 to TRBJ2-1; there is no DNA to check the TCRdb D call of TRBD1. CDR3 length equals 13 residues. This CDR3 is CASSLVGVNEQFF.

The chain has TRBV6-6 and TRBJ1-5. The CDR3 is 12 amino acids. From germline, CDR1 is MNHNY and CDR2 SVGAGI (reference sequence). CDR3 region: CASSTINQPQHF.

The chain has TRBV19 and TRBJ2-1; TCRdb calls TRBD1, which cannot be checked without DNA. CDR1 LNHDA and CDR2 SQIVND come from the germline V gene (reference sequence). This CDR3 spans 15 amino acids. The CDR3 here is CASSVSGTVNNEQFF.

This CDR3 is CASSLLGLDTNTGELFF. This chain links TRBV28 with TRBJ2-2; TCRdb outputs TRBD2, but without DNA this stays unchecked. This CDR3 contains 17 residues. Germline CDR1 reads MDHEN; CDR2 reads SYDVKM.